The 29 T cell receptor beta chains below come from one sample, sequenced in a study of blood T cell repertoires in COVID-19. TCRdb's copy holds only in-frame clones and misses some; the assay was immunoSEQ multiplex PCR. The data contain 150,000 to 200,000 clones, around 85% of them singletons. Sequencing used peripheral blood. Source of these receptors: a man in his sixties with acute or convalescent COVID-19.

This sequence joins TRBV30 and TRBJ2-5; 9 positions match TRBD2. Germline V gene lookup returns CDR1 GTSNPN and CDR2 SVGIG (reference sequence). V shed 6 bases, J shed 5 bases, and the junction held 7 bases outside the gene matches. There are 13 residues in the CDR3. In DNA form, the CDR3 reads TGTGCCTGCCTGGTGGCGGGAGGGGAGACCCAGTACTTC. As protein: CACLVAGGETQYF.

This sequence joins TRBV3-1 (or the pseudogene TRBV3-2) and TRBJ2-7; TRBD1 matches 7 bases. The CDR3 runs to 13 residues. The junction had 5 bases not matched to a gene; V was cut back by 5 bases and J by 4 bases. Germline V gene lookup returns CDR1 LGHDT and CDR2 YNNKEL (reference sequence). Here the CDR3 reads CASSTGTAYEQYF. Written as DNA, the CDR3 is TGTGCCAGCAGCACCGGGACAGCTTACGAGCAGTACTTC.

The chain recombines TRBV5-1 with TRBJ1-2; weak D call: TRBD1 (6 bases). V shed 0 bases and J shed 5 bases, with 11 bases lying between them. CDR3 length: 14 residues. CDR1 is SGHRS, CDR2 YFSETQ, per germline. The CDR3 nucleotides are TGCGCCAGCAGCTTGGGGGGACAACTTTATGGCTACACCTTC. Amino acids: CASSLGGQLYGYTF.

J is TRBJ1-5 and V is TRBV18; 7 nucleotides align to TRBD1. The CDR3 length is 14 residues. Unmatched junction bases numbered 3, after V lost 1 base and J lost 6 bases. Germline V lookup: CDR1 KGHSH, CDR2 LQKENI. The CDR3 DNA follows: TGTGCCAGCTCACCACAGGGGGCTTCTCAGCCCCAGCATTTT. It translates to CASSPQGASQPQHF.

This chain joins TRBV5-4 and TRBJ1-2; D possibly corresponds to TRBD1 (6 bases). Trimming cost V 3 bases and J 3 bases, with 15 bases left between them. The germline V gene has CDR1 SGHNT and CDR2 YYREEE (reference sequence). This CDR3 region has 15 residues. The CDR3, as DNA: TGTGCCAGCAGCTCGCCTAACAGGGTGGACTATGGCTACACCTTC. Translated, it gives CASSSPNRVDYGYTF.

This clone came up a few times. The genes are TRBV7-8 and TRBJ2-5, with a possible D match to TRBD1 (6 bases). The V and J ends lost 5 bases and 7 bases respectively, with 14 bases between them. The CDR3 consists of 13 residues. In germline, CDR1 is SGHVS, CDR2 FQNEAQ. The CDR3 sequence is CASSRILGGTQYF. Here the CDR3 DNA reads TGTGCCAGCAGCCGCATTTTAGGGGGGACCCAGTACTTC.

The chain carries TRBV28 and TRBJ2-1; TRBD2 agrees at 7 bases. CDR3 size: 13 residues. Germline CDR1 MDHEN, CDR2 SYDVKM. V shed 8 bases, J shed 3 bases, and the junction held 4 bases outside the gene matches. The CDR3 sequence is CASGTSDYNEQFF. The CDR3 DNA reads TGTGCCAGCGGAACTAGCGACTACAATGAGCAGTTCTTC.

J is TRBJ2-7 and V is TRBV18; 9 bases are a match to TRBD2. Germline lookup yields CDR1 KGHSH and CDR2 LQKENI. V was clipped by 3 bases and J by 4 bases; unmatched bases: 4. This CDR3 has 14 amino acids. CDR3 sequence reads: CASSPAGGPYEQYF. In DNA form, the CDR3 reads TGTGCCAGCTCACCGGCGGGAGGGCCTTACGAGCAGTACTTC.

This chain joins TRBV12-3 or TRBV12-4 and TRBJ1-2; D gene unclear. V was cut by 6 bases and J by 8 bases, with 4 bases left in between. The CDR3 is 9 residues long. CDR3: CASSPGYTF. Written as DNA, the CDR3 is TGTGCCAGCAGCCCAGGCTACACCTTC.

As concerns this clone: This CDR3 is also generated by other DNA sequences in the sample. The gene calls are TRBV28 and TRBJ1-2; a weak D match, TRBD1 (5 bases). The ends were cut back, 6 bases at V and 8 bases at J, with 10 bases in the middle. The CDR3 contains 11 residues. Germline CDR1 and CDR2: MDHEN and SYDVKM. The DNA for the CDR3 is TGTGCCAGCAGCTGGGGCGTCGGCTACACCTTC. Translation: CASSWGVGYTF.

CDR3 nucleotides: TGTGCCTGGAGTCGGTCTTCTGGGGCCAACGTCCTGACTTTC. It translates to CAWSRSSGANVLTF. V and J are TRBV30 and TRBJ2-6; unclear D gene. Trimming stripped 2 bases from V and 1 base from J, with 6 bases between. The germline gives CDR1 GTSNPN, CDR2 SVGIG (reference sequence). The CDR3 has 14 residues.

This chain connects TRBV9 to TRBJ2-2; the match to TRBD1 covers 11 bases. The trim removed 4 bases at V and 5 bases at J, leaving 4 bases unmatched. The length of the CDR3 is 15 residues. The germline gives CDR1 SGDLS, CDR2 YYNGEE. The CDR3 sequence: CASSPGTGGTGELFF. CDR3 bases: TGTGCCAGCAGCCCCGGGACAGGGGGGACCGGGGAGCTGTTTTTT.

The gene calls are TRBV2 and TRBJ2-1; 11 positions match TRBD2. In germline, CDR1 is SNHLY, CDR2 FYNNEI. V shed 6 bases, J shed 13 bases, and the junction held 14 bases outside the gene matches. The CDR3 is made up of 15 amino acids. Written as DNA, the CDR3 is TGTGCCAGCAGGCTCACTAGCGGGAGTTATTTAGGTCAGTTCTTC. Protein product: CASRLTSGSYLGQFF.

The genes are TRBV11-2 and TRBJ2-1; 8 bases agree with TRBD1. After removal of 2 bases from V and 9 bases from J, the junction contained 9 bases not matched to a gene. The length of the CDR3 is 15 residues. Germline V gives CDR1 SGHAT, CDR2 FQNNGV. The CDR3 reads CASSLHDGQGGEQFF. The CDR3 coding sequence is TGTGCCAGCAGCTTACACGACGGACAGGGCGGTGAGCAGTTCTTC. Together with reference TRBV11-2 and TRBJ2-1, the CDR3 gives the full variable domain: EAGVAQSPRYKIIEKRQSVAFWCNPISGHATLYWYQQILGQGPKLLIQFQNNGVVDDSQLPKDRFSAERLKGVDSTLKIQPAKLEDSAVYLCASSLHDGQGGEQFFGPGTRLTVL.

V usage is TRBV6-4 and J usage is TRBJ2-2; TRBD1 agrees at 8 bases. Germline assignment: CDR1 MRHNA and CDR2 SNTAGT. The V segment lost 3 bases and the J segment 4 bases; nucleotides outside the gene matches: 1. The CDR3 runs 14 residues. The CDR3: CASSEDRVTGELFF. The CDR3 coding sequence is TGTGCCAGCAGTGAGGACAGGGTCACCGGGGAGCTGTTTTTT.

The chain has TRBV30 and TRBJ1-5; D may be TRBD1 (5 bases). The length of the CDR3 is 15 residues. V gave up 0 bases and J gave up 6 bases, with 15 bases separating them. Germline CDR1 reads GTSNPN; CDR2 reads SVGIG (reference sequence). The CDR3 sequence: CAWSVLRGRIQPQHF. CDR3 in DNA: TGTGCCTGGAGTGTCTTAAGGGGCCGAATTCAGCCCCAGCATTTT.

This chain links TRBV30 with TRBJ2-1; 7 nucleotides agree with TRBD2. The V gene end was trimmed by 4 bases and the J gene end by 13 bases; junction bases not matched to a gene: 10. Germline V gene sequence: CDR1 GTSNPN, CDR2 SVGIG (reference sequence). The CDR3 is 12 amino acids. This CDR3 is CAWTSTGTTQFF. In DNA form, the CDR3 reads TGTGCCTGGACGTCTACCGGGACTACCCAGTTCTTC.

The V and J genes are TRBV25-1 and TRBJ1-1; D gene unclear. The CDR3 has 13 residues. Trimming removed 4 bases from V and 6 bases from J, with 12 bases in between. CDR1 is MGHDK, CDR2 SYGVNS, per germline. CDR3 loop: CASSAAGYAEAFF. In DNA form, the CDR3 reads TGTGCCAGCAGTGCCGCCGGGTACGCTGAAGCTTTCTTT.

The gene calls are TRBV9 and TRBJ2-7; 7 bases are shared with TRBD2. CDR3 length: 15 amino acids. CDR1 SGDLS and CDR2 YYNGEE come from the germline V gene. The J segment lost 5 bases and the V segment lost 0 bases, leaving 8 bases of the junction unmatched. CDR3: CASSVGSSGVDEQYF. The CDR3 region has the DNA TGTGCCAGCAGCGTAGGCTCTAGCGGTGTGGACGAGCAGTACTTC.

This rearrangement joins TRBV7-2 to TRBJ2-3, with 7 bases that match TRBD1. CDR3 length: 16 residues. The J segment lost 2 bases and the V segment lost 1 base, leaving 6 bases of the junction unmatched. Germline V gene data show CDR1 as SGHTA and CDR2 as FQGNSA. CDR3 region: CASSLGGGLLTDTQYF. CDR3 coding DNA: TGTGCCAGCAGCTTAGGAGGGGGCCTTCTCACAGATACGCAGTATTTT.

The rearrangement links TRBV28 to TRBJ1-2; D is uncertain. V was pared by 4 bases and J by 3 bases, with 15 bases between. Germline V gene data show CDR1 as MDHEN and CDR2 as SYDVKM. This CDR3 has 15 residues. The CDR3 is CASSSPGSLHYGYTF. The CDR3 nucleotides are TGTGCCAGCAGTTCCCCCGGGTCACTCCACTATGGCTACACCTTC.

The V gene is TRBV30, the J gene TRBJ2-3, with D uncertain. This CDR3 is built from 12 residues. Germline CDR1 and CDR2: GTSNPN and SVGIG (reference sequence). V gave up 2 bases and J gave up 5 bases, with 8 bases separating them. CDR3 residues: CAWSPERDTQYF. CDR3 nucleotide sequence: TGTGCCTGGAGTCCCGAGAGAGATACGCAGTATTTT.

This clone showed up just once. The rearrangement uses TRBV18 and TRBJ2-5; D possibly corresponds to TRBD1 (5 bases). Germline V gene sequence: CDR1 KGHSH, CDR2 LQKENI. The CDR3 spans 14 residues. Trimming pared 5 bases from V and 2 bases from J, leaving 12 bases between. CDR3 nucleotide sequence: TGTGCCAGCTCAAGAAACGGACAACAAGAGACCCAGTACTTC. Translation gives CASSRNGQQETQYF.

The V and J genes are TRBV19 and TRBJ1-1; 8 bases are a match to TRBD1. CDR1 LNHDA and CDR2 SQIVND come from the germline V gene (reference sequence). The CDR3 runs 14 residues. V lost 1 base, J lost 5 bases, and 3 bases stayed unmatched. The CDR3 region is CASSIGTGRTEAFF. Here the CDR3 DNA reads TGTGCCAGTAGTATAGGGACAGGGAGGACTGAAGCTTTCTTT.

This sequence joins TRBV5-1 and TRBJ2-5; TRBD1 is a possible D gene (5 bases). This CDR3 region has 12 residues. Trimming pared 6 bases from V and 1 base from J, leaving 7 bases between. In germline, CDR1 is SGHRS, CDR2 YFSETQ. CDR3 DNA sequence: TGCGCCAGCACGGACACCCAAGAGACCCAGTACTTC. Translating gives CASTDTQETQYF.

The genes are TRBV29-1 and TRBJ1-1; 8 nucleotides line up with TRBD1. CDR1 and CDR2 from the germline V gene are SQVTM and ANQGSEA. V shed 7 bases, J shed 4 bases, and the junction held 8 bases outside the gene matches. The CDR3 sequence is 13 residues long. The CDR3, as DNA: TGCAGCGCTCACAGGGGGTTGGGCACTGAAGCTTTCTTT. It translates to CSAHRGLGTEAFF.

J is TRBJ2-2 and V is TRBV5-6, with unresolved D. From germline, CDR1 is SGHDT and CDR2 YYEEEE. CDR3 size: 13 residues. V dropped 1 base and J dropped 6 bases, with 7 bases sitting between them. CDR3 sequence: CASSLLFAGELFF. The CDR3 DNA is TGTGCCAGCAGCTTGCTGTTTGCCGGGGAGCTGTTTTTT.

In DNA form, the CDR3 reads TGTGCCAGCAGCCCGCGAGGGACTAGCGGGACCTACGAGCAGTACTTC. Its protein product is CASSPRGTSGTYEQYF. V gene TRBV7-2 combines with J gene TRBJ2-7, with 13 positions matching TRBD2. Germline lookup yields CDR1 SGHTA and CDR2 FQGNSA. The CDR3 is made up of 16 amino acids. V lost 5 bases and J lost 2; bases outside the gene matches: 6.

This chain uses TRBV10-2 with TRBJ2-2; 9 bases are a match to TRBD1. The V segment lost 6 bases and the J segment 1 base; nucleotides outside the gene matches: 3. CDR1 and CDR2 from the germline V gene are WSHSY and SAAADI. There are 15 residues in the CDR3. CDR3 region: CASRPDRGNTGELFF. CDR3 DNA: TGCGCCAGCAGACCGGACAGGGGGAACACCGGGGAGCTGTTTTTT.